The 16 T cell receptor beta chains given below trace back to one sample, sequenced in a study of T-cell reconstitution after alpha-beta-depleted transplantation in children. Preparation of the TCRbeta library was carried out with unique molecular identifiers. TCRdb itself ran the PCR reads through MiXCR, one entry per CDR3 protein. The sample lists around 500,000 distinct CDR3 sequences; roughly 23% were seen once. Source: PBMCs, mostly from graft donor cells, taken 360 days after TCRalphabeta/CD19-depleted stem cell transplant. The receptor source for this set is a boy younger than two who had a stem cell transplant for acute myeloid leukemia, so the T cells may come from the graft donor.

CDR3 sequence reads: CSVEEGVGETQYF. The DNA of the CDR3 is TGCAGCGTTGAAGAAGGGGTAGGGGAGACCCAGTACTTC. The V call is TRBV29-1, the J call TRBJ2-5; possible D gene TRBD1, 5 bases. V lost 0 bases and J lost 5, with 10 bases in between. The CDR3 contains 13 residues. Germline assignment: CDR1 SQVTM and CDR2 ANQGSEA.

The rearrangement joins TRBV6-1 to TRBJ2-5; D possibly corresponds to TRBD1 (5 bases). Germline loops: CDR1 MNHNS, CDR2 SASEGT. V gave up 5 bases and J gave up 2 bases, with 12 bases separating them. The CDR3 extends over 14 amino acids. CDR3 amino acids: CASSRTGPQETQYF. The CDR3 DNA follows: TGTGCCAGCAGTAGAACAGGTCCACAAGAGACCCAGTACTTC.

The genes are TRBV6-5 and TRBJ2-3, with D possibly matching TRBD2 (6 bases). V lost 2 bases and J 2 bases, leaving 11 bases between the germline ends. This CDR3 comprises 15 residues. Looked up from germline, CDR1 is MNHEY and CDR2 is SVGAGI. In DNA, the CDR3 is TGTGCCAGCAGTTACCGGCGGGGATCCACAGATACGCAGTATTTT. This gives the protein CASSYRRGSTDTQYF.

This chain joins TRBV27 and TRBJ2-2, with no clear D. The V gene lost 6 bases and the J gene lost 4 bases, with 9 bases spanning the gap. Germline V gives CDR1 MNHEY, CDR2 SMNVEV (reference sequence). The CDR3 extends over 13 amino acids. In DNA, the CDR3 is TGTGCCAGCAGGACGACTTCCACCGGGGAGCTGTTTTTT. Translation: CASRTTSTGELFF.

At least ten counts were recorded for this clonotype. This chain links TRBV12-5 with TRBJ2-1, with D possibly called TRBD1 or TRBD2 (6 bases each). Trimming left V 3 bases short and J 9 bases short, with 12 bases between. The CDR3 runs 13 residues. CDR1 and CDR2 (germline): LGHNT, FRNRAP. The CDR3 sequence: CASGFEGGSEQFF. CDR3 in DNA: TGTGCTAGTGGTTTCGAAGGGGGGAGTGAGCAGTTCTTC. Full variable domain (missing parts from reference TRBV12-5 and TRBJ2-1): DARVTQTPRHKVTEMGQEVTMRCQPILGHNTVFWYRQTMMQGLELLAYFRNRAPLDDSGMPKDRFSAEMPDATLATLKIQPSEPRDSAVYFCASGFEGGSEQFFGPGTRLTVL.

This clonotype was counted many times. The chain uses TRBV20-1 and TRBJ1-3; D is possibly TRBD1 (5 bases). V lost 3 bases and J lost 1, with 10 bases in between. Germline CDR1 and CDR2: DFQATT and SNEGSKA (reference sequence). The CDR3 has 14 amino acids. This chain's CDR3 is CSARDTGSGNTIYF. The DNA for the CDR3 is TGCAGTGCTAGGGACACAGGTTCTGGAAACACCATATATTTT.

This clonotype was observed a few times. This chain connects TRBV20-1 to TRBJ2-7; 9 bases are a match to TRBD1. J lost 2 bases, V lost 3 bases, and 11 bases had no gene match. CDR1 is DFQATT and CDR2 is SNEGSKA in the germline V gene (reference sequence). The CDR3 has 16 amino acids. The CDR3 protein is CSASDSGTGSPYEQYF. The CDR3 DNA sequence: TGCAGTGCTAGTGACTCCGGGACAGGGAGCCCCTACGAGCAGTACTTC.

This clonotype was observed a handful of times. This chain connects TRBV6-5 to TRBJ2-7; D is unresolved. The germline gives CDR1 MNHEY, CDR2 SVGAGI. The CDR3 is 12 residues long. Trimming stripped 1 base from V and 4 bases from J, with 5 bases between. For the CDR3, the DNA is TGTGCCAGCAGTTACTTCGGATACGAGCAGTACTTC. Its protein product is CASSYFGYEQYF.

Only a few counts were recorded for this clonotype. CDR3 sequence (DNA): TGTGCCAGCAGTTACTCGAGGGTCGGTGAGCAGTTCTTC. Residues: CASSYSRVGEQFF. J is TRBJ2-1 and V is TRBV6-5; a weak D match, TRBD2 (5 bases). V lost 0 bases to trimming and J lost 9 bases, with 9 bases between them. Germline V gives CDR1 MNHEY, CDR2 SVGAGI. This CDR3 has 13 residues.

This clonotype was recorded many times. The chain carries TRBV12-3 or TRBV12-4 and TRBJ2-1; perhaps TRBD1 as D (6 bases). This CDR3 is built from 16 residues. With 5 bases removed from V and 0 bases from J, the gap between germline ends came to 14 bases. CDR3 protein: CASSRQQGHSYNEQFF. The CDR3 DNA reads TGTGCCAGCAGTCGGCAACAGGGCCACTCCTACAATGAGCAGTTCTTC.

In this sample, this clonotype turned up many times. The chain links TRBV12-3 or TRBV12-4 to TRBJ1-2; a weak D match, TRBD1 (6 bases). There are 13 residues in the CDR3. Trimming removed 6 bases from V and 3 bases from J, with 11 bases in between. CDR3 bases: TGTGCCAGCAGACAGGGACTCGACTATGGCTACACCTTC. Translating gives CASRQGLDYGYTF.

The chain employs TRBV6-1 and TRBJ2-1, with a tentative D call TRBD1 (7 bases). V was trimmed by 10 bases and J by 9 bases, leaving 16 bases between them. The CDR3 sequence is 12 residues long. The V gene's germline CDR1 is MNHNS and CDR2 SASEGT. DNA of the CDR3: TGTGCCAACCTGAACAGGGGAGGTGAGCAGTTCTTC. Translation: CANLNRGGEQFF.

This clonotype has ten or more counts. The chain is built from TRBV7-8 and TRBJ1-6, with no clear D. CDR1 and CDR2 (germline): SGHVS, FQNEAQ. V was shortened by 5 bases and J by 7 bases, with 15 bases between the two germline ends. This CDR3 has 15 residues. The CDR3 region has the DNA TGTGCCAGCAGCCTCATGATAGGGCTCAATTCACCCCTCCACTTT. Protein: CASSLMIGLNSPLHF. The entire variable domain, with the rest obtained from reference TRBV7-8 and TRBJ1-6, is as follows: GAGVSQSPRYKVAKRGQDVALRCDPISGHVSLFWYQQALGQGPEFLTYFQNEAQLDKSGLPSDRFFAERPEGSVSTLKIQRTQQEDSAVYLCASSLMIGLNSPLHFGNGTRLTVT.

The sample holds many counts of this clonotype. The CDR3 here is CASSSSTGANVLTF. The CDR3, as DNA: TGTGCCAGCAGCTCTAGTACTGGGGCCAACGTCCTGACTTTC. The V and J genes are TRBV5-5 and TRBJ2-6; D is unresolved. The CDR3 has 14 residues. Germline assignment: CDR1 SGHKS and CDR2 YYEKEE (reference sequence). The V end lost 3 bases, the J end lost 2 bases, and 6 bases lay between the germline ends.

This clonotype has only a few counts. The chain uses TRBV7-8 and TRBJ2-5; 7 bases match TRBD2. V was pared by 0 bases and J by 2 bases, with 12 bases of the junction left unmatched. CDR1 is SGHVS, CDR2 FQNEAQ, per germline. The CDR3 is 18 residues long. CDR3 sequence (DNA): TGTGCCAGCAGCTTAGCGTTGTGGGGGGGGGGAATGCAAGAGACCCAGTACTTC. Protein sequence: CASSLALWGGGMQETQYF.

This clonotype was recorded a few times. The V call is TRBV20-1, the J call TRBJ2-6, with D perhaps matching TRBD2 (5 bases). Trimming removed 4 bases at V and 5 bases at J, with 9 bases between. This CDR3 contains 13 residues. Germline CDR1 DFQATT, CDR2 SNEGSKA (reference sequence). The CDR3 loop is CSAIEDWANVLTF. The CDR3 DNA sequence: TGCAGTGCTATCGAGGACTGGGCCAACGTCCTGACTTTC.